This TCR beta chain was recovered during a study of CD8 T cells in Susac syndrome. General observations from the study: Clonal expansion was not observed in the Susac syndrome CD4+ T cell repertoires.

On this clonotype: The antigen is not known.

After extraction with the RNeasy kit, roughly 0.5 to 1 ug of the RNA was reverse transcribed using random hexamers. TCRdb used MiXCR to reprocess the immunoSEQ multiplex PCR reads, holding one entry per CDR3 protein. The sample shows 170,000 or so distinct CDR3 sequences, 90% to 96% of them seen only once. Looked up from germline, CDR1 is MNHNY and CDR2 is SVGAGI (reference sequence). The V end lost 2 bases, the J end lost 7 bases, and 11 bases lay between the germline ends. The CDR3 contains 13 residues. Input material: CD4+ T cells from PBMCs. This receptor was obtained from a human donor with Susac syndrome. This chain links TRBV6-6 with TRBJ1-2; D is perhaps TRBD1 (5 bases). The chain's CDR3 is CASSYPTGGGYTF. DNA of the CDR3: TGTGCCAGCAGTTACCCCACCGGGGGTGGCTACACCTTC.